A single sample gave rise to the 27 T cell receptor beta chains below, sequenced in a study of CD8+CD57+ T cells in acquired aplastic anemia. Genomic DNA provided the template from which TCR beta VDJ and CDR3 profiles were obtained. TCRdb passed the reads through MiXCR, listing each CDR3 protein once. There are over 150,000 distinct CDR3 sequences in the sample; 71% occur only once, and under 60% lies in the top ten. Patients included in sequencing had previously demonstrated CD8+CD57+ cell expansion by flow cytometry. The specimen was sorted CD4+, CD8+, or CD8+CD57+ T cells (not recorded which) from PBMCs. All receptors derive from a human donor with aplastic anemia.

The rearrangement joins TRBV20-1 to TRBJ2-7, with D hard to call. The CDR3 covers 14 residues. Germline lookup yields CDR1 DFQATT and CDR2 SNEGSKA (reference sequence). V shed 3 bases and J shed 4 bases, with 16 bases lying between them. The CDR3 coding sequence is TGCAGTGCTAGTACACCACCTCGTATTTACGAGCAGTACTTC. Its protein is CSASTPPRIYEQYF.

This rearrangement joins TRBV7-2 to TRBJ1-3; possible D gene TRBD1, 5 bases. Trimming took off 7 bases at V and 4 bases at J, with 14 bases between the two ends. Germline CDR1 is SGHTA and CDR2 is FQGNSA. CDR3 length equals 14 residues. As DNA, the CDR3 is TGTGCCAGCAAACGTCCAGGGAAAGGAAACACCATATATTTT. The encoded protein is CASKRPGKGNTIYF.

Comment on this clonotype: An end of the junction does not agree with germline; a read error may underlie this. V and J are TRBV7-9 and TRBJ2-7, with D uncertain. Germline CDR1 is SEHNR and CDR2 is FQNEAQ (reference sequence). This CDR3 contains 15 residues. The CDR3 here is CASSQSLGSAYEQYF. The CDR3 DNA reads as TGCGCCAGCAGCCAATCCCTTGGCTCCGCCTACGAGCAGTACTTC. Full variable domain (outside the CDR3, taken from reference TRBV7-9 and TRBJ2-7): DTGVSQNPRHKITKRGQNVTFRCDPISEHNRLYWYRQTLGQGPEFLTYFQNEAQLEKSRLLSDRFSAERPKGSFSTLEIQRTEQGDSAMYLCASSQSLGSAYEQYFGPGTRLTVT.

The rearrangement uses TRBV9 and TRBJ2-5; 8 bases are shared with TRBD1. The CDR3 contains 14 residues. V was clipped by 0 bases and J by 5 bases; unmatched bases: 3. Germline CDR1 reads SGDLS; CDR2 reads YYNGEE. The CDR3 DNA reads TGTGCCAGCAGCGTAGGACAGGGGACGGAGACCCAGTACTTC. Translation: CASSVGQGTETQYF.

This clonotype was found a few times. The CDR3 DNA is TGTGCCAGCAGCTTGGAGCGGGAGCAGTACTTC. It yields the protein CASSLEREQYF. J is TRBJ2-7 and V is TRBV7-9, with a possible D match to TRBD2 (5 bases). There are 11 residues in the CDR3. Trimming took 3 bases from V and 7 from J, leaving 7 bases between them. Per germline, CDR1 SEHNR and CDR2 FQNEAQ (reference sequence).

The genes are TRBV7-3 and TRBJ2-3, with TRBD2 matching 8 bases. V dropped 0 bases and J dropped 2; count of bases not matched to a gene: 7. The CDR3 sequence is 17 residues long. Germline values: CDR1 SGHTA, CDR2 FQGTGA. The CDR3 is CASSLTGSGGFTDTQYF. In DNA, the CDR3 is TGTGCCAGCAGCTTAACAGGATCGGGGGGGTTCACAGATACGCAGTATTTT.

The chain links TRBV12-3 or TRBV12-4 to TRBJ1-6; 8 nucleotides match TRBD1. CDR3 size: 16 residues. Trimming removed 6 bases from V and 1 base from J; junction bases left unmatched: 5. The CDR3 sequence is CASSGQGGSYNSPLHF. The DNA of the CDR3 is TGTGCCAGCAGCGGACAGGGTGGGTCCTATAATTCACCCCTCCACTTT.

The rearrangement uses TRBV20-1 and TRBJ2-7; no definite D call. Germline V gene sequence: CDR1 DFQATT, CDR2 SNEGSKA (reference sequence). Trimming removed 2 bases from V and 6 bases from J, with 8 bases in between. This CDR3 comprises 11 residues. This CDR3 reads CSARQPAEQYF. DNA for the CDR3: TGCAGTGCTAGACAACCCGCCGAGCAGTACTTC.

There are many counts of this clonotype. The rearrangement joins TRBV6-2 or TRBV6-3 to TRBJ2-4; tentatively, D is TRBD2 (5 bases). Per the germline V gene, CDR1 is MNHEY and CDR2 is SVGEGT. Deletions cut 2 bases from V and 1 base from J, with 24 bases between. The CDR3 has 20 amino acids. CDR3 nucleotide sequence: TGTGCCAGCAGTTACCCTTACTTCCGCGGCAGGTCGGGGGCCAAAAACATTCAGTACTTC. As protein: CASSYPYFRGRSGAKNIQYF.

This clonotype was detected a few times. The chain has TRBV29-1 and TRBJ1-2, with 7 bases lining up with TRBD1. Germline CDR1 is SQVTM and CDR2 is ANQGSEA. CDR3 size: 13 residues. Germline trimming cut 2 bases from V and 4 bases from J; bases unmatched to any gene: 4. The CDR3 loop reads CSVEQGDTYGYTF. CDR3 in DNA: TGCAGCGTTGAACAGGGGGATACCTATGGCTACACCTTC.

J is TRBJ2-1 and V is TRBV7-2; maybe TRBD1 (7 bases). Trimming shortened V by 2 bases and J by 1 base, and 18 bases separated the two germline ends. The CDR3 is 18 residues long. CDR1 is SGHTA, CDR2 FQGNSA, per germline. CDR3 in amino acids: CASSLNPKGAGSYNEQFF. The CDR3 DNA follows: TGTGCCAGCAGCTTAAACCCAAAGGGGGCGGGATCCTACAATGAGCAGTTCTTC.

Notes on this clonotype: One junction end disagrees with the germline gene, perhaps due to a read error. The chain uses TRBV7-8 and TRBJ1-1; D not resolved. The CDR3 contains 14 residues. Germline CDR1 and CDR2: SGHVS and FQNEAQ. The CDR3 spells CASSLVFGNTETFF. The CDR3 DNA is TGTGCCAGCAGCTTAGTGTTCGGGAACACTGAAACTTTCTTT.

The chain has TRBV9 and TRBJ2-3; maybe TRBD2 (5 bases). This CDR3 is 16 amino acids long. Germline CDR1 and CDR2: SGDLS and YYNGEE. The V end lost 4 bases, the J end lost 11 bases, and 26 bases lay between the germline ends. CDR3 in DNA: TGTGCCAGCAGCCCTGAGGCGGGTATAGCGTACAATGAGCAGTATTTT. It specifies CASSPEAGIAYNEQYF.

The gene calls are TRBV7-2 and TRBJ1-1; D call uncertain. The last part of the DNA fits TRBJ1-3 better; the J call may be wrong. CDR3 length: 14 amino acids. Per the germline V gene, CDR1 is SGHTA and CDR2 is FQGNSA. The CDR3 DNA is TGTGCCAGCAGCCCGGGGAGCTCTGGAAACACCATATATTTT. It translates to CASSPGSSGNTIYF.

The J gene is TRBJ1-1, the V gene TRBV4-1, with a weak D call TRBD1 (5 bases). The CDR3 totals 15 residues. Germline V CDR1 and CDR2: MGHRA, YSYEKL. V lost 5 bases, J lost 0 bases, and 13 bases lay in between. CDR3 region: CASSTSTELNTEAFF. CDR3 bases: TGCGCCAGCAGCACCTCGACAGAATTGAACACTGAAGCTTTCTTT.

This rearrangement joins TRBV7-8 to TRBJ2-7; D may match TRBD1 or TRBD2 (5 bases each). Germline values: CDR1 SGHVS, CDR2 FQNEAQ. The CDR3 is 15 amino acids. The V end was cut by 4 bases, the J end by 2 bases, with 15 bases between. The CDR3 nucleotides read TGTGCCAGCAGCTCCAGACGGGACCTCCCCTACGAGCAGTACTTC. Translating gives CASSSRRDLPYEQYF.

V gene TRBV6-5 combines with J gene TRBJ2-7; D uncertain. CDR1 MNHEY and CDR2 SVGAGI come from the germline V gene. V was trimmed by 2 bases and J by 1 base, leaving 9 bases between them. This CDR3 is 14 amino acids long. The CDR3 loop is CASSYGEGSYEQYF. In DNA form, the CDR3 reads TGTGCCAGCAGTTACGGGGAAGGGTCCTACGAGCAGTACTTC.

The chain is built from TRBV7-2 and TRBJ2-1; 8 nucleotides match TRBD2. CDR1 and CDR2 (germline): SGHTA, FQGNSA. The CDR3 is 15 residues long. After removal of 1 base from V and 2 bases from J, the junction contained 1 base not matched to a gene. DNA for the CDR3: TGTGCCAGCAGCTTAGTTAGCGGGACCTACAATGAGCAGTTCTTC. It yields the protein CASSLVSGTYNEQFF.

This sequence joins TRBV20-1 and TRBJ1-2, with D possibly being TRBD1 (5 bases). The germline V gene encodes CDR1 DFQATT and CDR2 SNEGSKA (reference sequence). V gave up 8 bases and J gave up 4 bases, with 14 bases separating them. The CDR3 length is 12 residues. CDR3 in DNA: TGCAGTACCACCGGGGGTAGCTATGGCTACACCTTC. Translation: CSTTGGSYGYTF.

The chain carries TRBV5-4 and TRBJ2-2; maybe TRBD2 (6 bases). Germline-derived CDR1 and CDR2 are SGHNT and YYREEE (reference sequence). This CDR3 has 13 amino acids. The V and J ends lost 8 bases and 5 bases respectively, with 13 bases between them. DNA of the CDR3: TGTGCCAGTTCCTTCCTAGCGACCGGGGAGCTGTTTTTT. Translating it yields CASSFLATGELFF.

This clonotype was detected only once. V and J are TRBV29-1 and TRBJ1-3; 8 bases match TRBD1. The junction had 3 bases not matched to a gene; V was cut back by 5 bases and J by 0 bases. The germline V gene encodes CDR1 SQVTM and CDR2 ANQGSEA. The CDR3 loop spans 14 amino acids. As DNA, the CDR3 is TGCAGCGTTAGAACAGGGGGCTCTGGAAACACCATATATTTT. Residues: CSVRTGGSGNTIYF.

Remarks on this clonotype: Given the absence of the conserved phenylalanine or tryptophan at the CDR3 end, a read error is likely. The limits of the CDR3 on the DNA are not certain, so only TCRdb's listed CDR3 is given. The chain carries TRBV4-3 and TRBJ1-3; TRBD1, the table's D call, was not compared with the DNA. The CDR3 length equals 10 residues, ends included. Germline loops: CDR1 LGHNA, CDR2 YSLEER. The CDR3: CASSQGTGNT.

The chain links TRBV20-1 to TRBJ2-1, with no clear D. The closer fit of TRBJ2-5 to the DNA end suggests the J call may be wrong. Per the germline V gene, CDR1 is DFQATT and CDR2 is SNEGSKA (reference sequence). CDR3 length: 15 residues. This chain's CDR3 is CSARDKRQLSETQYF. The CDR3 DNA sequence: TGCAGTGCTAGAGATAAGAGGCAGCTAAGTGAGACCCAGTACTTC.

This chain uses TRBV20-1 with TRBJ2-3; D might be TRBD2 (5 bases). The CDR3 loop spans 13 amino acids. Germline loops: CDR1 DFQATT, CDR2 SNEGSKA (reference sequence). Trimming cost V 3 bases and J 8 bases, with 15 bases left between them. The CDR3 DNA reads TGCAGTGCTAGTATCGAGGGCCGCAGTACGCAGTATTTT. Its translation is CSASIEGRSTQYF.

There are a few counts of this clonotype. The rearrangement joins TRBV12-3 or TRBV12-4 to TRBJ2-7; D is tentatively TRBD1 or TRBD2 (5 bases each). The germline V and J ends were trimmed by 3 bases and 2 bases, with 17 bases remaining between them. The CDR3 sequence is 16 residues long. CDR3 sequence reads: CASSFWGRGRTYEQYF. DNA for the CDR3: TGTGCCAGCAGTTTCTGGGGACGGGGACGAACCTACGAGCAGTACTTC.

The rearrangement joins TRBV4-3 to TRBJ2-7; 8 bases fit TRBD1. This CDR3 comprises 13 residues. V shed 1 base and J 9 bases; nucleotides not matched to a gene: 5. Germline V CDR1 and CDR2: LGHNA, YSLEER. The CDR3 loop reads CASSQGAGGGQYV. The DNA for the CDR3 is TGCGCCAGCAGCCAAGGTGCAGGGGGCGGGCAGTACGTC.

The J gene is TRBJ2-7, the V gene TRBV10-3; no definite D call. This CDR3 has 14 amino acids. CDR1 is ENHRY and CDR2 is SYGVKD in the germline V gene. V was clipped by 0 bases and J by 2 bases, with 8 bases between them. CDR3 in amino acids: CAISESIGTYEQYF. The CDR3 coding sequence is TGTGCCATCAGTGAGTCGATCGGAACCTACGAGCAGTACTTC.